These 3 T cell receptor beta chains were sequenced from one sample in a study of beta chain bispecific antibodies for T cell cancers. These TCRs' antigens remain unknown. Each CDR3 protein gets one entry after TCRdb re-called the 5' RACE reads with MiXCR. The repertoire consists of just over 20,000 distinct CDR3 sequences, with roughly 2.6% occurring once and the leading ten covering 30% to 35%. Either OKT3 anti-CD3 antibody or CD3/CD28 beads expanded T cells from blood mononuclear cells over about three days. Findings and caveats of the study: The leukemia cells, rather than normal T cells, gave most of the targeted TRBV signal.

The sequenced sample consisted of healthy donor T cells cultured with leukemia cells. These receptors all come from a human donor in good health. Some clones in this sample may be carry-over from other donors' samples.

This chain joins TRBV28 and TRBJ2-2; TRBD2 might be the D (6 bases). Germline CDR1 is MDHEN and CDR2 is SYDVKM. The ends were cut back, 6 bases at V and 7 bases at J, with 18 bases in the middle. This CDR3 is 15 amino acids long. This CDR3 is CASRAGHMQVGELFF. CDR3 sequence (DNA): TGTGCCAGCAGGGCGGGGCATATGCAGGTCGGGGAGCTGTTTTTT.

There are a few counts of this clonotype. V usage is TRBV5-5 and J usage is TRBJ2-3; 13 positions match TRBD2. This CDR3 comprises 16 residues. CDR1 and CDR2 from the germline V gene are SGHKS and YYEKEE (reference sequence). V trimming: 2 bases; J trimming: 3 bases; junction bases outside the gene matches: 3. The CDR3 here is CASSFTSGGGTDTQYF. The CDR3 DNA follows: TGTGCCAGCAGCTTTACTAGCGGGGGGGGGACAGATACGCAGTATTTT. The full variable domain, rest sourced from reference TRBV5-5 and TRBJ2-3, is DAGVTQSPTHLIKTRGQQVTLRCSPISGHKSVSWYQQVLGQGPQFIFQYYEKEERGRGNFPDRFSARQFPNYSSELNVNALLLGDSALYLCASSFTSGGGTDTQYFGPGTRLTVL.

By proportion, this clonotype is medium-sized (0.01 to 0.1%). CDR3 DNA sequence: TGTGCCAGCAGCGACGCACCCGATACGCAGTATTTT. This sequence encodes CASSDAPDTQYF. The V call is TRBV27, the J call TRBJ2-3; D remains ambiguous. V lost 6 bases to trimming and J lost 6 bases, with 10 bases between them. Germline V gene lookup returns CDR1 MNHEY and CDR2 SMNVEV (reference sequence). The CDR3 is 12 amino acids.